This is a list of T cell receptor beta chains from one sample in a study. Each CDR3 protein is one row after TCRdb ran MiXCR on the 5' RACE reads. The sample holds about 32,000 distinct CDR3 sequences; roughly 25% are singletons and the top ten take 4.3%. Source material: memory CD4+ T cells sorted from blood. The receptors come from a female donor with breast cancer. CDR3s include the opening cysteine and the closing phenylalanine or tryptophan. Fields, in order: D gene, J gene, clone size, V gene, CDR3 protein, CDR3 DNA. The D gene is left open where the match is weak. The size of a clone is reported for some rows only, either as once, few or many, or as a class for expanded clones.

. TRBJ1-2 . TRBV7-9 CASSATGTSDYGYTF TGTGCCAGCAGCGCAACCGGGACATCCGACTATGGCTACACCTTC
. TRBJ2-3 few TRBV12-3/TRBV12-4 CASSPLIRREDTQYF TGTGCCAGCAGTCCCCTCATCCGCCGGGAGGATACGCAGTATTTT
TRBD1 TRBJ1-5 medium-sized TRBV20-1 CSAISRTGGWTNQPQHF TGCAGTGCTATCTCAAGGACAGGGGGTTGGACCAATCAGCCCCAGCATTTT
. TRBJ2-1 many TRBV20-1 CSAKRTAYNEQFF TGCAGTGCTAAGAGGACAGCTTACAATGAGCAGTTCTTC
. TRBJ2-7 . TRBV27 CASSFAQYF TGTGCCAGCAGTTTTGCACAGTACTTC
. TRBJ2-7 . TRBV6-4 CASSYRLGYEQYF TGTGCCAGCAGTTATCGGTTAGGCTACGAGCAGTACTTC
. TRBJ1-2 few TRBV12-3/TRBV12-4 CASSSGQNYGYTF TGTGCCAGCAGCTCGGGACAAAACTATGGCTACACCTTC
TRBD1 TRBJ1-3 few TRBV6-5 CASTQGTGLSGNTIYF TGTGCCAGCACCCAGGGGACAGGCCTCTCTGGAAACACCATATATTTT
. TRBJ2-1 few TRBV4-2 CASSQSPYNEQFF TGTGCCAGCAGCCAGAGTCCTTACAATGAGCAGTTCTTC
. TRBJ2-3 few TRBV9 CASSVARFTDTQYF TGTGCCAGCAGCGTAGCCAGGTTCACAGATACGCAGTATTTT
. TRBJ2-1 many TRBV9 CASSVEKRMSSYNEQFF TGTGCCAGCAGCGTAGAAAAGCGGATGAGCTCCTACAATGAGCAGTTCTTC
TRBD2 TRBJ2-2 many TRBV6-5 CASSRSGTSNTGELFF TGTGCCAGCAGTCGATCCGGGACTAGCAACACCGGGGAGCTGTTTTTT
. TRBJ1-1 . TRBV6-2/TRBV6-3 CASSEIRTLNTEAFF TGTGCCAGCAGCGAAATACGGACTTTGAACACTGAAGCTTTCTTT
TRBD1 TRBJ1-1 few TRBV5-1 CASSLQQGGTEAFF TGCGCCAGCAGCTTGCAACAGGGGGGCACTGAAGCTTTCTTT